This T cell receptor (beta chain) was documented in a study of OX40 agonist ivuxolimab in advanced cancers. Looking at the study overall: At about 81% male, the cohort had a mean age of about 60 years, ranging from 23 to 79. Study outcomes and limitations: More expanded clones were found, on average, in CD8+ than in CD4+ T cells.

In the case of this clone: Its antigen is not identified.

The CDR3 spans 15 residues. Data came from immunoSEQ multiplex PCR; TCRdb stores just in-frame clones and leaves some out. This sample yields about 50,000 clones, of which about 89% are seen a single time; approximately 0.78% belongs to the top ten. Peripheral blood came from all dose cohorts at three timepoints. The specimen comprised CD4+ or CD8+ T cells sorted from blood, sampled in a trial of the OX40 agonist ivuxolimab. The rearrangement uses TRBV12-1 and TRBJ1-6; no check of the table's D call, TRBD1, against the DNA was made. TRBV12-1 is a recognized pseudogene. The clonotype was recovered from an adult with an advanced solid tumor such as melanoma, head and neck, liver or kidney cancer. Written as DNA, the CDR3 is TGTGCCAGCAGCTTTGGGGCCCACGAGTATTCACCCCTCCACTTT. Its translation: CASSFGAHEYSPLHF.